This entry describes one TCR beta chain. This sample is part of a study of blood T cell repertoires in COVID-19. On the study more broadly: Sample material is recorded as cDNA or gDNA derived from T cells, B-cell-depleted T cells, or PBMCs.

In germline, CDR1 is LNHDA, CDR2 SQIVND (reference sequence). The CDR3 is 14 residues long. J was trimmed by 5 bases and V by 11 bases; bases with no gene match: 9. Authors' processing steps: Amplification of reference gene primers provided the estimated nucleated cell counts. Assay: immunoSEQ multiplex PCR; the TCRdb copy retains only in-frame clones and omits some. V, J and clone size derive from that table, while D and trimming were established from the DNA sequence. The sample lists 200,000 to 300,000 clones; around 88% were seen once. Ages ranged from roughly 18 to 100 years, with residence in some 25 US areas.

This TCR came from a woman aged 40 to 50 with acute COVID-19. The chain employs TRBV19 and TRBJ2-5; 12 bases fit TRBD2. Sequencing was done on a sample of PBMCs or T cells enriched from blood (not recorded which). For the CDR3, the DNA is TGTGCCTCTAGCGGGGGGGCATCAAGGGAGACCCAGTACTTC. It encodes CASSGGASRETQYF. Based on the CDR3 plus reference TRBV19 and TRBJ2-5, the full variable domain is DGGITQSPKYLFRKEGQNVTLSCEQNLNHDAMYWYRQDPGQGLRLIYYSQIVNDFQKGDIAEGYSVSREKKESFPLTVTSAQKNPTAFYLCASSGGASRETQYFGPGTRLLVL.